This TCR beta chain is drawn from a study of blood T cell repertoires in COVID-19. Study-wide context: Spain, Italy and the United States supplied samples that represented acute and convalescent COVID-19. T cells, B-cell-depleted T cells, or PBMCs provided the cDNA or gDNA that served as material.

In the original analysis: Amplifying reference gene primers gave estimates of nucleated cell counts. Generated by immunoSEQ multiplex PCR, the TCRdb table keeps only in-frame clones and is missing some. V, J and clone size were drawn from that table, and D and trimming were deduced from the DNA. Of around 150,000 clones in the sample, around 80% were seen once. Germline loops: CDR1 KGHSH, CDR2 LQKENI. The CDR3 covers 14 residues. Unmatched junction bases numbered 9, after V lost 3 bases and J lost 8 bases. Sequencing was performed on peripheral blood. The clonotype was recovered from a woman of 80 years or more with active or convalescent COVID-19. This chain connects TRBV18 to TRBJ1-2, with TRBD1 matching over 7 bases. The CDR3 is CASSPFTGQTGYTF. The CDR3 DNA reads TGTGCCAGCTCACCCTTTACGGGACAGACAGGCTACACCTTC.